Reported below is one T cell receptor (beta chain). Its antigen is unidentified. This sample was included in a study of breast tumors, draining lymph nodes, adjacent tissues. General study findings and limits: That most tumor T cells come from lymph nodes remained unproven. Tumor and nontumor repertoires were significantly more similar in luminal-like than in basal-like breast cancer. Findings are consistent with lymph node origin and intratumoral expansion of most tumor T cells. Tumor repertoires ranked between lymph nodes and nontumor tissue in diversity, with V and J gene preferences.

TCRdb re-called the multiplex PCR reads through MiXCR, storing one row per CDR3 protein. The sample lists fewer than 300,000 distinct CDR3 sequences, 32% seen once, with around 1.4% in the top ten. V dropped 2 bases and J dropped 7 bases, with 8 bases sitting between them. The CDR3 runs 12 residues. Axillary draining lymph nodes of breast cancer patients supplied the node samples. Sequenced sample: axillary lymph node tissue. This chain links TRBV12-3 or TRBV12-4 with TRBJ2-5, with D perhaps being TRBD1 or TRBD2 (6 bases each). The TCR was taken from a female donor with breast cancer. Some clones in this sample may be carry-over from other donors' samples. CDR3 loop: CASSLKGGTQYF. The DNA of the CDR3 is TGTGCCAGCAGTTTAAAGGGGGGGACCCAGTACTTC.